These 15 T cell receptor beta chains came from one sample sequenced in a study of human T cells and chemical hapten exposure. TCRdb used MiXCR to reprocess the RACE reads, holding one entry per CDR3 protein. The sample includes about 89,000 distinct CDR3 sequences, 10% to 11% of them seen just once. Time point here: pre-sensitization, week 0. Treatment: therapeutic diphenylcyclopropenone sensitization with weekly scalp DPC. The sequencing used whole blood, collected in connection with sensitization to the hapten diphenylcyclopropenone (DPC). The receptors derive from a woman aged 55-69 years with alopecia areata. Some clones in this sample may be carry-over from other donors' samples.

This clonotype has more than one count but fewer than ten. This chain uses TRBV10-3 with TRBJ2-1; perhaps TRBD2 as D (6 bases). The CDR3 totals 17 residues. Trimming cost V 11 bases and J 1 base, with 24 bases left between them. Germline V gene data show CDR1 as ENHRY and CDR2 as SYGVKD. This chain's CDR3 is CAAKEGEGPRSYNEQFF. As DNA, the CDR3 is TGTGCCGCCAAGGAGGGCGAGGGGCCACGATCCTACAATGAGCAGTTCTTC.

V and J are TRBV20-1 and TRBJ2-1; possible D gene TRBD2, 7 bases. CDR1 is DFQATT and CDR2 is SNEGSKA in the germline V gene (reference sequence). Trimming took off 5 bases at V and 8 bases at J, with 16 bases between the two ends. The CDR3 runs to 13 residues. The DNA for the CDR3 is TGCAGTGCTCGGGGGGCAGCGGACGATGAGCAGTTCTTC. Translated: CSARGAADDEQFF.

This clonotype was seen a handful of times. The chain uses TRBV7-9 and TRBJ1-2; the D is unclear. The CDR3 is made up of 17 amino acids. Deletions cut 7 bases from V and 0 bases from J, with 21 bases between. Germline values: CDR1 SEHNR, CDR2 FQNEAQ (reference sequence). The DNA for the CDR3 is TGTGCCAGCACATCAAGTGGGGTGGGAGGGCCTAACTATGGCTACACCTTC. This codes for CASTSSGVGGPNYGYTF.

This clonotype was seen repeatedly, ten times or more. The chain recombines TRBV25-1 with TRBJ1-2; TRBD1 is a possible D gene (5 bases). The CDR3 totals 14 residues. CDR1 and CDR2 from the germline V gene are MGHDK and SYGVNS. V lost 0 bases, J lost 4 bases, and 9 bases lay in between. The DNA for the CDR3 is TGTGCCAGCAGTGAATATGGGGCGGTCTATGGCTACACCTTC. Encoded protein: CASSEYGAVYGYTF.

This clonotype was picked up many times. V is TRBV19 and J is TRBJ1-1; the D gene is possibly TRBD1 (6 bases). This CDR3 has 15 amino acids. Germline lookup yields CDR1 LNHDA and CDR2 SQIVND (reference sequence). The ends were cut back, 3 bases at V and 1 base at J, with 12 bases in the middle. The CDR3 sequence: CASSMEPDRNTEAFF. The CDR3 DNA follows: TGTGCCAGTAGTATGGAACCGGACAGGAACACTGAAGCTTTCTTT.

Remarks on this clonotype: Just one base apart from a much larger clone, this may be a read error. V usage is TRBV23-1 and J usage is TRBJ1-1; 7 bases match TRBD1. TRBV23-1 is an ORF; its function is uncertain. There are 19 residues in the CDR3. CDR3: CAGSRLNRGLQAAVTEAFF. CDR3 nucleotides: TGCGCCGGCAGTCGATTGAACAGGGGACTCCAAGCGGCCGTCACTGAAGCTTTCTTT.

This clonotype was seen many times. The chain has TRBV20-1 and TRBJ2-1, with D unresolved. V lost 5 bases and J lost 4, with 18 bases in between. The CDR3 covers 15 residues. Germline-derived CDR1 and CDR2 are DFQATT and SNEGSKA (reference sequence). CDR3 sequence: CSALPPLGRYNEQFF. The DNA of the CDR3 is TGCAGTGCTCTCCCCCCCCTCGGACGGTACAATGAGCAGTTCTTC.

This clonotype was observed at least ten times. The J gene is TRBJ1-5, the V gene TRBV2; D is possibly TRBD1 (5 bases). Per the germline V gene, CDR1 is SNHLY and CDR2 is FYNNEI. This CDR3 is built from 14 residues. V was trimmed by 3 bases and J by 0 bases, leaving 6 bases between them. The CDR3 DNA is TGTGCCAGCAGTGAGACAGATAGCAATCAGCCCCAGCATTTT. This gives the protein CASSETDSNQPQHF.

V is TRBV7-8 and J is TRBJ1-5, with no clear D. The CDR3 loop spans 13 amino acids. The V end lost 1 base, the J end lost 7 bases, and 8 bases lay between the germline ends. CDR1 is SGHVS and CDR2 is FQNEAQ in the germline V gene. The CDR3 DNA reads TGTGCCAGCAGCTTAGATGGTGGACAGCCCCAGCATTTT. Its protein product is CASSLDGGQPQHF.

This clonotype was counted many times. The conserved closing phenylalanine or tryptophan is absent in this CDR3, likely reflecting a read error. No DNA is shown, since the ends of the CDR3 on it are uncertain; the CDR3 is the one TCRdb lists. J is TRBJ2-1 and V is TRBV12-3 or TRBV12-4; TRBD2, the D gene given by the table, was not confirmed from the DNA. The CDR3 has 13 amino acids, counting both end residues. CDR3 region: CASSPPSGRTSRV.

This clonotype appeared many times. The chain employs TRBV7-3 and TRBJ1-1; D perhaps matches TRBD1 (5 bases). This CDR3 has 14 residues. V shed 4 bases and J shed 2 bases, with 11 bases lying between them. Per the germline V gene, CDR1 is SGHTA and CDR2 is FQGTGA. Written as DNA, the CDR3 is TGTGCCAGCAGCTGGGGCGGTTCTAACACTGAAGCTTTCTTT. It encodes CASSWGGSNTEAFF.

This clonotype was picked up a small number of times. This chain links TRBV18 with TRBJ2-1; D remains ambiguous. CDR3 length: 14 amino acids. The V gene lost 3 bases and the J gene lost 3 bases, with 9 bases spanning the gap. Germline V gene sequence: CDR1 KGHSH, CDR2 LQKENI. In DNA form, the CDR3 reads TGTGCCAGCTCACCGACCTCTGACTACAATGAGCAGTTCTTC. This encodes CASSPTSDYNEQFF.

A remark on this clonotype: It is likely a read error, because the conserved phenylalanine at the end of the CDR3 is missing. This chain links TRBV4-1 with TRBJ2-5; D ambiguous. With 4 bases removed from V and 2 bases from J, the gap between germline ends came to 11 bases. The germline V gene encodes CDR1 MGHRA and CDR2 YSYEKL. The CDR3 is 14 residues long. Here the CDR3 reads CASSLTWKQETQYS. The CDR3 DNA follows: TGCGCCAGCAGCCTGACATGGAAACAAGAGACCCAGTACTCC.

The V call is TRBV3-1, the J call TRBJ2-5, with D unresolved. Germline V gene sequence: CDR1 LGHDT, CDR2 YNNKEL (reference sequence). The CDR3 is 15 residues long. V lost 1 base and J 5 bases, leaving 14 bases between the germline ends. The CDR3 spells CASSQVRTLEETQYF. In nucleotides, the CDR3 is TGTGCCAGCAGCCAAGTAAGGACCCTTGAGGAGACCCAGTACTTC.

This clonotype came up many times. CDR3 bases: TGTGCCAGCAGCTTGCAATACAGGGATTGGTTCTACGAGCAGTACTTC. As protein: CASSLQYRDWFYEQYF. The chain links TRBV11-2 to TRBJ2-7, with D maybe TRBD1 (6 bases). Germline loops: CDR1 SGHAT, CDR2 FQNNGV. Trimming pared 3 bases from V and 3 bases from J, leaving 18 bases between. This CDR3 has 16 amino acids.